This T cell receptor (beta chain) was identified during a study of regulatory T cells in long-lasting Graves disease. This clonotype was found many times. Its target is not known. Time point reported: newly diagnosed GD, antithyroid drugs for less than 3 months. With RNA extracted from PBMCs as input, the TCR library was made. Arm-PCR of CDR3 regions with iRepertoire HTBI primers generated TCR beta libraries. TCRdb called the multiplex PCR reads again in MiXCR, with one record for every CDR3 protein. The sample records 560,000 or so distinct CDR3 sequences, about 16% being singletons. Study-level points and caveats: Favored gene segments in persistent disease were TRBV28, TRBJ1-2 and TRBJ2-5.

With V trimmed by 7 bases and J by 6 bases, 9 bases remained unmatched. The CDR3 sequence is 14 residues long. The germline gives CDR1 SNHLY, CDR2 FYNNEI. This same sample was also part of a study on T cells in Graves' hyperthyroidism and ophthalmopathy.

V gene TRBV2 combines with J gene TRBJ2-1; 7 nucleotides match TRBD1. The origin of this receptor is a man younger than 35 with Graves disease. Sequencing used peripheral blood mononuclear cells (PBMCs), obtained at new diagnosis, from a patient treated with antithyroid drugs. The CDR3 is CASKFRDSPNEQFF. Written as DNA, the CDR3 is TGTGCCAGCAAGTTTAGGGACAGCCCCAATGAGCAGTTCTTC.